Listed here is a single T cell receptor beta chain. Its antigen is still unknown. Clones were sequenced by immunoSEQ multiplex PCR, and TCRdb holds only the in-frame ones, with some missing. The sample has some 7,900 clones, about 20% seen once; the top ten hold roughly 9%. Documented treatment: randomized to nivolumab then ipilimumab (arm A) or the reverse (arm B). No patient had prior DNA-damaging chemotherapy. The CDR3 length is 15 residues. CDR1 and CDR2 (germline): LNHDA, SQIVND (reference sequence). The V and J ends lost 3 bases and 0 bases respectively, with 9 bases between them. The data were obtained in a study of sequential checkpoint blockade in melanoma. Study as a whole: Each arm's sequence ended with maintenance nivolumab.

Study-level results: For nivolumab-first patients, baseline tumor clonality was associated with response. Mutational load did not correlate with tumor T-cell fraction or clonality.

Specimen: tumor tissue (inferred from file names), collected from a patient given nivolumab and ipilimumab in sequence. This clonotype originated in a human donor with melanoma. The chain combines TRBV19 with TRBJ1-5; D unresolved. The CDR3 spells CASSIGVYSNQPQHF. DNA for the CDR3: TGTGCCAGTAGTATCGGAGTTTATAGCAATCAGCCCCAGCATTTT.